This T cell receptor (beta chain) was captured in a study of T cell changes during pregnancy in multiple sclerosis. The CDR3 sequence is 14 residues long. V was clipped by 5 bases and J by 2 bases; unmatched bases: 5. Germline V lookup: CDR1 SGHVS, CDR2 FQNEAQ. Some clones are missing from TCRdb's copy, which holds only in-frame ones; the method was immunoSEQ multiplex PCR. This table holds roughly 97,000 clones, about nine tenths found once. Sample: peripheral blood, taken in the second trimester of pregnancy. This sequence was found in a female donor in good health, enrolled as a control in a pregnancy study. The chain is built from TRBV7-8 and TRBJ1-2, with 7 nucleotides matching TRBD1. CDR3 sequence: CASSPLQGNYGYTF. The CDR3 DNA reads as TGTGCCAGCAGCCCACTACAGGGGAACTATGGCTACACCTTC.